The sequence of this T cell receptor beta chain was determined in a study of follicular helper T cells after annual influenza vaccination. Sequencing was performed with immunoSEQ multiplex PCR; in TCRdb, only in-frame clones are kept and a portion is missing. In the table there are around 780 clones, about 65% of which are singletons. Sample time point: 2013-2014 season, 7 days after vaccination. Community-dwelling subjects without influenza vaccination in the prior 6 months were enrolled. Between 40 and 100 mL of blood was drawn per time point. ICOS+CD38+ and ICOS-CD38- fractions were sorted from non-naive CD4+CXCR5+PD-1+ cells. Germline assignment: CDR1 KGHSH and CDR2 LQKENI. CDR3 length: 13 residues. The trim removed 6 bases at V and 7 bases at J, leaving 7 bases unmatched. This clone was picked up one time.

The V gene is TRBV18, the J gene TRBJ2-7; 9 positions agree with TRBD1. The receptor was isolated from an adult who received the influenza vaccine. Material: CXCR5+ CD38+ circulating T follicular helper cells from blood, obtained 7 days after influenza vaccination. Subset in this sample: circulating Tfh, non-naive CD4+CXCR5+PD-1+ (ICOS+CD38+ or ICOS-CD38-). The CDR3, as DNA: TGTGCCAGCTCCCAGGGACAGGGTCGGGAGCAGTACTTC. It encodes CASSQGQGREQYF.